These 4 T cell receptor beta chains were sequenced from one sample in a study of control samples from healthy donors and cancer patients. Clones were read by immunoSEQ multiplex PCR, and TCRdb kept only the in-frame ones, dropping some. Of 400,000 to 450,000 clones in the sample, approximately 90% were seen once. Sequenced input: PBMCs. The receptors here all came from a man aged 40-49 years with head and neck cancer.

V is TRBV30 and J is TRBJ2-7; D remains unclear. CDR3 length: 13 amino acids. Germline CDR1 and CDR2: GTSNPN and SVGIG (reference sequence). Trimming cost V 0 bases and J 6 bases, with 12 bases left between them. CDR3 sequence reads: CAWSVLSPREQYF. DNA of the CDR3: TGTGCCTGGAGTGTACTGTCGCCTCGCGAGCAGTACTTC.

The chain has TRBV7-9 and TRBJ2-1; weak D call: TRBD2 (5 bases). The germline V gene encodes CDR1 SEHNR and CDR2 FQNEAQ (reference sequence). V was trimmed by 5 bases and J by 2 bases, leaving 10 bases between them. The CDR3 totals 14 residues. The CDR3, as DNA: TGTGCCAGCAGCCGGGGAACCCCCTACAATGAGCAGTTCTTC. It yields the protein CASSRGTPYNEQFF.

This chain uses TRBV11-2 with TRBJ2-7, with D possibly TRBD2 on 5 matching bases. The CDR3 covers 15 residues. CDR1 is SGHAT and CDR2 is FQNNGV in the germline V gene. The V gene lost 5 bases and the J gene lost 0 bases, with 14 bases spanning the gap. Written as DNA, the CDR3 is TGTGCCAGCAGCCGAATAGGAACTAGCTCCTACGAGCAGTACTTC. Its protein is CASSRIGTSSYEQYF.

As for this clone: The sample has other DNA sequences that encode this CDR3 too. CDR3 residues: CASSYTGELFF. The CDR3 DNA sequence: TGTGCCAGCAGTTACACCGGGGAGCTGTTTTTT. The chain combines TRBV27 with TRBJ2-2; no clear D. Germline V CDR1 and CDR2: MNHEY, SMNVEV (reference sequence). Deletions cut 4 bases from V and 3 bases from J, with 0 bases between. The CDR3 length is 11 residues.